This T cell receptor (beta chain) comes out of a study of T-cell memory formation after mild COVID-19. About this clonotype: Its target is not known.

Each CDR3 protein gets one entry after TCRdb re-called the 5' RACE reads with MiXCR. The sample has under 200,000 distinct CDR3 sequences, around 30% seen once. Trimming took 7 bases from V and 2 from J, leaving 6 bases between them. The CDR3 covers 13 residues. Germline V CDR1 and CDR2: SEHNR, FQNEAQ (reference sequence). Points from the study as a whole: Pre-infection memory contained some responding clones, which suggested that cross-reactive memory had joined. The main location of contracting CD4+ clones was CM and EM, and that of contracting CD8+ clones was EMRA.

Sequencing was carried out using PBMCs or a T cell subset sorted from them (not recorded which). The chain has TRBV7-9 and TRBJ2-6; D is unresolved. The TCR comes from an adult woman who had mild COVID-19 (a few samples of this study predate the infection). Cell type and time point are not known. CDR3 DNA sequence: TGTGCCAGCAATCACGCTGGGGCCAACGTCCTGACTTTC. This translates into CASNHAGANVLTF.